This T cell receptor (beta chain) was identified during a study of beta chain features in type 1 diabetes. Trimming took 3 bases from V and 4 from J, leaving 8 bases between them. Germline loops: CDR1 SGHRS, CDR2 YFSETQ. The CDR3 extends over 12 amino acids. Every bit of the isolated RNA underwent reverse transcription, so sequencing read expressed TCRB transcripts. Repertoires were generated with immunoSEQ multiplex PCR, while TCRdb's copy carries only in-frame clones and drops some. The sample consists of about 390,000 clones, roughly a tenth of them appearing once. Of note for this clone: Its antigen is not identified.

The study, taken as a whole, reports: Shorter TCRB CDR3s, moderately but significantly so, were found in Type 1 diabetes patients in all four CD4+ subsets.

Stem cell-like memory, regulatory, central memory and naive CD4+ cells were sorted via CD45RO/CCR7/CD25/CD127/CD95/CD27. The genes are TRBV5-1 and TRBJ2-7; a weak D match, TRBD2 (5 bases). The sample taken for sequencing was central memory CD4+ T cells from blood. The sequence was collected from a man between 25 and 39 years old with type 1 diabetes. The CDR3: CASSSEGYEQYF. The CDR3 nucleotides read TGCGCCAGCAGCTCCGAGGGTTACGAGCAGTACTTC.